The TCR beta chain described here comes from a study of shared clonotypes between healthy human individuals. V lost 5 bases, J lost 1 base, and 11 bases lay in between. The CDR3 contains 14 residues. The germline V gene encodes CDR1 SGHVS and CDR2 FNYEAQ. Sequencing used immunoSEQ multiplex PCR; TCRdb keeps in-frame clones, though not all of them. Of roughly 530,000 clones in the sample, 90% to 96% are singletons; the top ten hold 0.05% to 0.07%. This sequence originates from a woman in her twenties or thirties in good health. J is TRBJ1-1 and V is TRBV7-6, with D maybe TRBD1 (6 bases). The material sequenced was naive CD4+ T cells sorted from blood. Regarding subset: CD45RA+ positively selected. The CDR3 bases are TGTGCCAGCAGCCCAGGACAGACGAACACTGAAGCTTTCTTT. This codes for CASSPGQTNTEAFF.